This T cell receptor (beta chain) was sequenced for a study of cytomegalovirus exposure and HLA in healthy donors. Per the germline V gene, CDR1 is SNHLY and CDR2 is FYNNEI. The CDR3 has 14 amino acids. V lost 4 bases and J 0 bases, leaving 7 bases between the germline ends. Study findings and constraints: Some highly shared sequence variants likely arose as a pipeline artifact.

Comments on this clone: Antigen unknown.

A multiplex PCR was run with 60 Vbeta primers and 13 Jbeta primers. TCRdb's copy holds only in-frame clones and misses some; the assay was immunoSEQ multiplex PCR. The sample has over 150,000 clones; approximately 80% are singletons. Sequenced input: PBMCs. This receptor was taken from a man aged 25-45 years in good health and CMV-seropositive. This chain joins TRBV2 and TRBJ1-3; no clear D. DNA for the CDR3: TGTGCCAGCAGTGGAAGCCGCTCTGGAAACACCATATATTTT. This sequence encodes CASSGSRSGNTIYF. Filled out from reference TRBV2 and TRBJ1-3, the complete variable domain reads EPEVTQTPSHQVTQMGQEVILRCVPISNHLYFYWYRQILGQKVEFLVSFYNNEISEKSEIFDDQFSVERPDGSNFTLKIRSTKLEDSAMYFCASSGSRSGNTIYFGEGSWLTVV.